This TCR beta chain was profiled in a study of beta chain features in type 1 diabetes. Expressed TCRB transcripts were sequenced after all isolated RNA was converted to cDNA. Here immunoSEQ multiplex PCR was the method, and the copy in TCRdb shows in-frame clones only, minus some. The sample records about 290,000 clones, approximately 8.1% being singletons. The trim removed 4 bases at V and 5 bases at J, leaving 6 bases unmatched. The CDR3 sequence is 14 residues long. Germline values: CDR1 SGDLS, CDR2 YYNGEE. This clone was found a few times. The specimen was central memory CD4+ T cells from blood. The TCR sequence derives from a woman aged 18-29 years in good health. The chain couples TRBV9 to TRBJ2-5, with 9 bases that match TRBD2. CDR3 DNA sequence: TGTGCCAGCAGCCCTCGGACTAGCGCGGAGACCCAGTACTTC. Translated: CASSPRTSAETQYF.